This T cell receptor (beta chain) is from a study of regulatory T cells in long-lasting Graves disease. About the research overall: The study enrolled newly diagnosed Graves' patients on antithyroid drugs under 3 months.

The germline V gene encodes CDR1 MNHNS and CDR2 SASEGT. V lost 4 bases to trimming and J lost 3 bases, with 15 bases between them. The CDR3 has 15 amino acids. Relying on iRepertoire HTBI primers and Arm-PCR of CDR3 regions, the team built TCR beta libraries. Under the authors' procedure: Across samples, 55 to 75 TRBV and 13 to 15 TRBJ segments were found. TCRdb itself ran the multiplex PCR reads through MiXCR, one entry per CDR3 protein. TCRdb's processing, not the authors', yielded these V and J calls. The sample lists some 220,000 distinct CDR3 sequences; around 20% were seen once. Time point reported: newly diagnosed GD, antithyroid drugs for less than 3 months. PBMCs provided the RNA from which the TCR library was made. In Xi'an, China, an endocrinology department was the source of patients. This clonotype was seen repeatedly, ten times or more. Antigen: not known. The study's findings and limits: Persistent patients shared more public clonotypes (approximately 2,900) than new patients (approximately 1,000).

These same records also appear under a second study, on T cells in Graves' hyperthyroidism and ophthalmopathy.

This TCR was recovered from a woman in her twenties or thirties with Graves disease. The material was peripheral blood mononuclear cells (PBMCs), obtained at new diagnosis, from a patient treated with antithyroid drugs. The rearrangement uses TRBV6-1 and TRBJ1-2; TRBD1 is a possible D gene (6 bases). The CDR3: CASSGRGGPDYGYTF. The CDR3 nucleotides are TGTGCCAGCAGTGGCCGAGGGGGGCCCGACTATGGCTACACCTTC.